These 19 T cell receptor beta chains originate from one sample sequenced in a study of shared clonotypes between healthy human individuals. The method was immunoSEQ multiplex PCR; TCRdb's version includes in-frame clones alone and lacks a portion of them. The sample contains around 750,000 clones, around 74% of which appear only once. Sequencing input: memory CD4+ T cells sorted from blood. Subset of the sample: CD45RA-negative fraction. The receptors stem from a woman aged 25 to 45 in good health.

The chain carries TRBV27 and TRBJ2-1; 8 nucleotides agree with TRBD2. Germline V lookup: CDR1 MNHEY, CDR2 SMNVEV (reference sequence). The CDR3 spans 14 residues. V lost 7 bases to trimming and J lost 7 bases; unmatched junction nucleotides: 9. CDR3 protein: CASTLSGSTNEQFF. In nucleotides, the CDR3 is TGTGCCAGCACTCTCAGCGGGAGTACGAATGAGCAGTTCTTC.

This clone was seen only a few times. The rearrangement uses TRBV19 and TRBJ1-1, with D uncertain. Germline CDR1 is LNHDA and CDR2 is SQIVND (reference sequence). Trimming cost V 4 bases and J 7 bases, with 13 bases left between them. This CDR3 is built from 13 residues. The CDR3 coding sequence is TGTGCCAGTAGTACACAAATGGAGGGTGAAGCTTTCTTT. It specifies CASSTQMEGEAFF.

The V and J genes are TRBV5-1 and TRBJ2-3; a weak D match, TRBD1 (6 bases). V dropped 5 bases and J dropped 1 base, with 11 bases sitting between them. The CDR3 length is 14 residues. Germline CDR1 is SGHRS and CDR2 is YFSETQ. The chain's CDR3 is CASRKGERTDTQYF. CDR3 coding DNA: TGCGCCAGCAGAAAGGGGGAACGCACAGATACGCAGTATTTT.

The V gene is TRBV19, the J gene TRBJ1-5; D is uncertain. V lost 3 bases and J 7 bases, leaving 13 bases between the germline ends. Germline-derived CDR1 and CDR2 are LNHDA and SQIVND (reference sequence). There are 14 residues in the CDR3. The CDR3 protein is CASSIAGPRQPQHF. The DNA for the CDR3 is TGTGCCAGTAGTATCGCTGGGCCAAGACAGCCCCAGCATTTT.

The chain uses TRBV5-8 and TRBJ2-2, with TRBD2 identical over 10 bases. V was pared by 3 bases and J by 10 bases, with 15 bases of the junction left unmatched. Germline V lookup: CDR1 SGHTS, CDR2 YDEGEE. The CDR3 runs 17 residues. CDR3 bases: TGTGCCAGCAGCTCTTATGTACTAGCGGGACATCAGGTGGAGCTGTTTTTT. Encoded protein: CASSSYVLAGHQVELFF.

The chain uses TRBV28 and TRBJ1-2; TRBD1 agrees at 9 bases. Germline lookup yields CDR1 MDHEN and CDR2 SYDVKM. With 6 bases clipped from V and 8 bases from J, the junction kept 7 bases outside the gene matches. The CDR3 extends over 13 amino acids. The CDR3 nucleotides read TGTGCCAGCAGCCCATGGACAGGGGTAGGCTACACCTTC. Translated, it gives CASSPWTGVGYTF.

The count of this clone is one. A read error may be the cause here, since a much bigger clone is one base away. J is TRBJ2-7 and V is TRBV7-6; D is possibly TRBD2 (5 bases). V lost 5 bases and J 0 bases, leaving 5 bases between the germline ends. CDR3 length: 12 residues. CDR1 and CDR2 (germline): SGHVS, FNYEAQ. In nucleotides, the CDR3 is TGTGCCAGCAGCGGGAGCTCCTACGAGCAGTACTTC. This translates into CASSGSSYEQYF. Combining the CDR3 with reference TRBV7-6 and TRBJ2-7 gives the whole variable domain GAGVSQSPRYKVTKRGQDVALRCDPISGHVSLYWYRQALGQGPEFLTYFNYEAQQDKSGLPNDRFSAERPEGSISTLTIQRTEQRDSAMYRCASSGSSYEQYFGPGTRLTVT.

The chain recombines TRBV6-1 with TRBJ2-3; D perhaps matches TRBD2 (5 bases). This CDR3 comprises 15 residues. V was trimmed by 2 bases and J by 5 bases, leaving 14 bases between them. Germline-derived CDR1 and CDR2 are MNHNS and SASEGT. Written as DNA, the CDR3 is TGTGCCAGCAGTGAACTCGGCGGGCGTGTAGATACGCAGTATTTT. Translating it yields CASSELGGRVDTQYF.

V is TRBV4-1 and J is TRBJ1-5; D ambiguous. V was pared by 5 bases and J by 7 bases, with 15 bases between. In germline, CDR1 is MGHRA, CDR2 YSYEKL. This CDR3 region has 14 residues. The CDR3, as DNA: TGCGCCAGCAGCGAAGGAGCACTTTGGCAGCCCCAGCATTTT. This gives the protein CASSEGALWQPQHF.

The J gene is TRBJ1-2, the V gene TRBV30, with 7 bases aligning to TRBD1. Per the germline V gene, CDR1 is GTSNPN and CDR2 is SVGIG (reference sequence). V trimming: 0 bases; J trimming: 4 bases; junction bases outside the gene matches: 11. The CDR3 length is 16 residues. CDR3: CAWSVLRGLSGYGYTF. The CDR3 DNA reads as TGTGCCTGGAGTGTACTAAGGGGGCTGAGCGGCTATGGCTACACCTTC.

The sample holds a few counts of this clone. The chain joins TRBV19 to TRBJ1-5; D ambiguous. The CDR3 sequence is 12 residues long. Looked up from germline, CDR1 is LNHDA and CDR2 is SQIVND (reference sequence). Trimming cost V 9 bases and J 2 bases, with 8 bases left between them. The CDR3 here is CASRPGNQPQHF. The CDR3 DNA is TGTGCCAGCAGACCGGGCAATCAGCCCCAGCATTTT.

The chain combines TRBV30 with TRBJ2-3; weak D call: TRBD1 (8 bases). Germline V gene lookup returns CDR1 GTSNPN and CDR2 SVGIG (reference sequence). The V and J ends lost 2 bases and 3 bases respectively, with 12 bases between them. This CDR3 region has 14 residues. CDR3 region: CAWSSQGGTDTQYF. For the CDR3, the DNA is TGTGCCTGGAGTTCACAGGGGGGGACAGATACGCAGTATTTT. Using reference TRBV30 and TRBJ2-3 for the parts outside the CDR3, the full variable domain is SQTIHQWPATLVQPVGSPLSLECTVEGTSNPNLYWYRQAAGRGLQLLFYSVGIGQISSEVPQNLSASRPQDRQFILSSKKLLLSDSGFYLCAWSSQGGTDTQYFGPGTRLTVL.

This clone turned up a few times. This sequence joins TRBV6-1 and TRBJ2-2; D tentatively reads TRBD1 or TRBD2 (6 bases each). V was clipped by 11 bases and J by 6 bases, with 19 bases between them. The CDR3 is made up of 14 amino acids. CDR1 and CDR2 (germline): MNHNS, SASEGT. CDR3 nucleotides: TGTGCCGGCCAAGACAGGTGGGGGGCCGGGGAGCTGTTTTTT. It translates to CAGQDRWGAGELFF.

The chain has TRBV7-9 and TRBJ2-1; 7 positions match TRBD2. The CDR3 is 16 amino acids. V was pared by 0 bases and J by 7 bases, with 9 bases of the junction left unmatched. CDR1 is SEHNR and CDR2 is FQNEAQ in the germline V gene (reference sequence). CDR3 in DNA: TGTGCCAGCAGCTTAGCGCGGGGCGGGAGCGATAATGAGCAGTTCTTC. Translation: CASSLARGGSDNEQFF.

V gene TRBV6-4 combines with J gene TRBJ2-3; 11 nucleotides agree with TRBD2. This CDR3 contains 15 residues. The germline V gene has CDR1 MRHNA and CDR2 SNTAGT. V gave up 5 bases and J gave up 4 bases; unmatched junction bases: 5. CDR3 coding DNA: TGTGCCAGCAGTAAAACTAGCGGGAGTTCAGATACGCAGTATTTT. This encodes CASSKTSGSSDTQYF.

This rearrangement joins TRBV5-1 to TRBJ2-7, with D perhaps matching TRBD1 (6 bases). V dropped 4 bases and J dropped 6 bases, with 23 bases sitting between them. The CDR3 runs to 16 residues. CDR1 is SGHRS and CDR2 is YFSETQ in the germline V gene. CDR3 sequence reads: CASSQAGTNSFGEQYF. The CDR3, as DNA: TGCGCCAGCAGCCAGGCCGGGACAAATTCCTTCGGCGAGCAGTACTTC.

Turning to this clone: In the same sample, other DNA sequences code for this CDR3. The rearrangement links TRBV2 to TRBJ2-3; TRBD2 is a possible D gene (6 bases). Germline V gene sequence: CDR1 SNHLY, CDR2 FYNNEI. There are 15 residues in the CDR3. Trimming cost V 6 bases and J 2 bases, with 15 bases left between them. The CDR3 sequence: CASRQLASHTDTQYF. The CDR3 DNA reads as TGTGCCAGCAGACAACTAGCATCGCACACAGATACGCAGTATTTT.

This clone was picked up one time. CDR3 loop: CASSSLGGRGRTGELFF. DNA of the CDR3: TGTGCCAGCAGTTCGCTGGGCGGGAGGGGTCGGACCGGGGAGCTGTTTTTT. The chain couples TRBV28 to TRBJ2-2, with 9 bases identical to TRBD2. Per germline, CDR1 MDHEN and CDR2 SYDVKM. J was trimmed by 5 bases and V by 4 bases; bases with no gene match: 11. This CDR3 contains 17 residues.

J is TRBJ2-2 and V is TRBV7-9; D possibly matches TRBD1 or TRBD2 (5 bases each). From germline, CDR1 is SEHNR and CDR2 FQNEAQ (reference sequence). The CDR3 consists of 17 residues. Trimming stripped 0 bases from V and 7 bases from J, with 18 bases between. The chain's CDR3 is CASSLAPGTPGGGELFF. In DNA form, the CDR3 reads TGTGCCAGCAGCTTAGCCCCAGGGACCCCTGGGGGCGGGGAGCTGTTTTTT.